This T cell receptor (beta chain) was retrieved from a study of OX40 agonist ivuxolimab in advanced cancers. To note about this clone: Its antigen remains unknown.

Germline assignment: CDR1 MNHNY and CDR2 SVGAGI (reference sequence). Trimming stripped 10 bases from V and 4 bases from J, with 22 bases between. There are 15 residues in the CDR3. Method: immunoSEQ multiplex PCR; TCRdb's copy keeps in-frame clones and lacks some. The table lists around 25,000 clones, less than 90% of them singletons. Study-level results: At doses 0.1 to 3.0 mg/kg, CD4+ and CD8+ clones expanded.

The receptor's source is an adult with an advanced solid tumor such as melanoma, head and neck, liver or kidney cancer. The gene calls are TRBV6-6 and TRBJ1-2; unclear D gene. The input for sequencing was CD4+ or CD8+ T cells sorted from blood, taken in a trial of the OX40 agonist ivuxolimab. DNA for the CDR3: TGTGCCACCAAACCGACCGCGGCTGGAGGCTATGGCTACACCTTC. This translates into CATKPTAAGGYGYTF.